This TCR beta chain was recorded in a study of blood T cell repertoires in COVID-19 (dated by TCRdb to 2019 to 2021). At the level of the whole study: Samples from collaborators originated in the United States, Italy and Spain and spanned both the acute and convalescent phases of COVID-19. The material from the prospective study consisted of cDNA or gDNA derived from T cells, B-cell-depleted T cells, or PBMCs. Subjects who had been exposed to COVID-19, were actively infected with it, or had recovered from it provided the deeply sampled blood TCRbeta repertoires that made up the dataset. Nearly every sample came with metadata listing a de-identified subject ID, COVID-19 status, age in years and sex. HLA class I and class II types, where available, came from metadata supplied by the sample provider rather than from assay-based typing. The repertoires were released in a freely available public database meant as a resource for research on the immune response to SARS-CoV-2. The samples were drawn from two sources: the first 160 participants of the ongoing ImmuneRACE study, and over 950 subjects contributed by 6 global collaborators.

TCRbeta CDR3 regions were amplified from genomic DNA by means of the immunoSEQ Assay, a bias-controlled multiplex PCR. Regarding the original processing steps: Nucleated cell counts per sample were estimated from amplification of reference gene primers within the assay. To quantify the absolute abundance of each unique TCRbeta CDR3 rearrangement, sequence reads were collapsed and filtered. For each sample, productive Simpson clonality was calculated by taking the square root of Simpson's diversity index across productive rearrangements. The table comes from immuneACCESS by way of TCRdb, which keeps in-frame sequences with V and J called. Part of the clones is missing from these tables; in studies checked, under half for an unresolved V gene and the rest for unknown reasons. V and J calls plus clone size are reproduced from that table; the DNA served to infer D and trimming. In this sample the table shows fewer than 500,000 clones, about 85% of which occur a single time. About 0.7% of the sample is in the top ten clones.

In the prospective study, participants were about 18 to 90 years old, resided in 24 geographic areas of the United States, and were enrolled through a virtual design. To assign participants to cohorts, the prospective study relied on clinical history that participants themselves reported in a screening survey and a study questionnaire. For ImmuneRACE Cohort 3, a participant was defined as recovered based on two consecutive negative NP/OP PCR tests, clearance by a healthcare professional, or resolution of symptoms. In the prospective study, whole blood, serum and a nasopharyngeal or oropharyngeal swab were collected from each participant by mobile phlebotomists. Over a 2-month period, participants in the prospective study had the option of providing additional blood draws and questionnaires. Before DNA extraction, prospective study blood samples were shipped either frozen or at room temperature.

Results the study describes overall, beyond this receptor: The amount of clinical and demographic metadata varied by source and participant and was provided uncurated.

About this clone: Its specific antigen is unknown. Per-nucleotide qualities are absent, and no much larger clonotype sits a single base away.

The TCR originated in a woman aged 18-29 years who had recovered from COVID-19. The sample comprised PBMCs or T cells enriched from blood (not recorded which).

In nucleotides, the sequence is TGTGCCAGTCTAGACAGGGGAAAAGCTTTCTTT. This gives the protein CASLDRGKAFF. The chain is encoded by TRBV6-5 joined to TRBJ1-1, with 8 junctional bases fitting TRBD1. Trimming leaves V shorter by 9 bases and J shorter by 9 bases, with the junction holding 6 bases beyond the gene matches. Based on the germline V gene, the CDR1 and CDR2 sequences are MNHEY and SVGAGI. Inclusive of the bounding cysteine and phenylalanine, the CDR3 is 11 residues long. CDR3 DNA is the only sequence kept; it has 33 bases, read in frame from the first base.